One sample yielded the 26 T cell receptor beta chains listed below, sequenced in a study of cytomegalovirus exposure and HLA in healthy donors. The study ran its PCR with 60 Vbeta and 13 Jbeta primers. TCRdb's copy holds only in-frame clones and misses some; the assay was immunoSEQ multiplex PCR. The sample shows 120,000 to 150,000 clones, around 80% of them seen only once. The sequenced sample was PBMCs. These TCRs come from a boy younger than 10 in good health and CMV-seronegative.

This sequence joins TRBV6-5 and TRBJ2-1, with TRBD1 identical over 10 bases. CDR1 and CDR2 from the germline V gene are MNHEY and SVGAGI. This CDR3 has 15 amino acids. The junction had 14 bases not matched to a gene; V was cut back by 10 bases and J by 8 bases. The CDR3 reads CAIRQTGGAGDEQFF. DNA of the CDR3: TGTGCCATCAGGCAGACAGGGGGCGCAGGGGATGAGCAGTTCTTC.

This clone was found a few times. The chain couples TRBV6-4 to TRBJ2-1, with a possible D match to TRBD2 (5 bases). The CDR3 is 14 amino acids. Germline-derived CDR1 and CDR2 are MRHNA and SNTAGT. The V end was cut by 3 bases, the J end by 7 bases, with 13 bases between. CDR3 protein: CASSERGSANEQFF. The CDR3 bases are TGTGCCAGCAGTGAACGAGGGAGCGCGAATGAGCAGTTCTTC.

This chain links TRBV7-2 with TRBJ2-5; D remains unclear. V lost 2 bases and J 6 bases, leaving 19 bases between the germline ends. CDR3 length: 16 residues. CDR1 SGHTA and CDR2 FQGNSA come from the germline V gene. The CDR3, as DNA: TGTGCCAGCAGCTTATTGGCTGGTCTTGCCCTGAAGACCCAGTACTTC. Translating gives CASSLLAGLALKTQYF.

DNA of the CDR3: TGTGCCAGCAGTGACCAGGGTGTTAGCGGAAACAATGAGCAGTTCTTC. This encodes CASSDQGVSGNNEQFF. The rearrangement links TRBV6-4 to TRBJ2-1, with D possibly TRBD2 on 6 matching bases. The CDR3 consists of 16 residues. Per germline, CDR1 MRHNA and CDR2 SNTAGT. Trimming removed 2 bases from V and 5 bases from J, with 16 bases in between.

The chain is built from TRBV5-1 and TRBJ2-7, with a possible D match to TRBD1 (5 bases). Germline assignment: CDR1 SGHRS and CDR2 YFSETQ. V was clipped by 2 bases and J by 3 bases, with 6 bases between them. The CDR3 is made up of 12 amino acids. This chain's CDR3 is CASSFQGYEQYF. CDR3 sequence (DNA): TGCGCCAGCAGCTTCCAGGGCTACGAGCAGTACTTC.

The V and J genes are TRBV9 and TRBJ2-7; TRBD1 is a possible D gene (5 bases). Germline lookup yields CDR1 SGDLS and CDR2 YYNGEE. Trimming removed 5 bases at V and 0 bases at J, with 15 bases between. The CDR3 covers 15 residues. The CDR3, as DNA: TGTGCCAGCAGTGGCAGGGTGTCAGACTCCTACGAGCAGTACTTC. Encoded protein: CASSGRVSDSYEQYF.

This sequence joins TRBV7-6 and TRBJ2-7; D unresolved. Germline V gene data show CDR1 as SGHVS and CDR2 as FNYEAQ. Trimming stripped 1 base from V and 0 bases from J, with 16 bases between. The CDR3 length is 17 residues. CDR3 loop: CASSLDIRKADSYEQYF. CDR3 bases: TGTGCCAGCAGCTTAGATATTCGGAAGGCGGACTCCTACGAGCAGTACTTC.

A remark on this clone: The junction and the germline gene differ at one end; a read error may be behind it. V is TRBV7-9 and J is TRBJ2-3; D gene unclear. Germline CDR1 is SEHNR and CDR2 is FQNEAQ (reference sequence). The CDR3 is 16 residues long. CDR3 loop: CSSSLFPRQGTDTQYF. The CDR3 DNA is TGTTCCAGCAGCTTATTTCCCCGCCAGGGCACAGATACGCAGTATTTT.

The chain uses TRBV7-2 and TRBJ2-1; 8 bases align to TRBD1. Germline-derived CDR1 and CDR2 are SGHTA and FQGNSA. With 5 bases clipped from V and 5 bases from J, the junction kept 8 bases outside the gene matches. The CDR3 covers 15 residues. CDR3 bases: TGTGCCAGCAGCGACTACAGGGGGAGAGACAATGAGCAGTTCTTC. Its protein is CASSDYRGRDNEQFF.

This clone was recorded once. The genes are TRBV30 and TRBJ2-7; no clear D gene. From germline, CDR1 is GTSNPN and CDR2 SVGIG (reference sequence). This CDR3 has 11 residues. Trimming removed 3 bases at V and 4 bases at J, with 7 bases between. The CDR3 is CAWRGLYEQYF. As DNA, the CDR3 is TGTGCCTGGAGGGGCCTTTACGAGCAGTACTTC. The whole variable domain, filled in from reference TRBV30 and TRBJ2-7, reads SQTIHQWPATLVQPVGSPLSLECTVEGTSNPNLYWYRQAAGRGLQLLFYSVGIGQISSEVPQNLSASRPQDRQFILSSKKLLLSDSGFYLCAWRGLYEQYFGPGTRLTVT.

V gene TRBV5-6 combines with J gene TRBJ2-2; a possible D gene is TRBD1 (6 bases). Germline V CDR1 and CDR2: SGHDT, YYEEEE. With 4 bases removed from V and 5 bases from J, the gap between germline ends came to 12 bases. The CDR3 runs 14 residues. The CDR3 region is CASSPMTGTGELFF. CDR3 DNA: TGTGCCAGCAGCCCGATGACAGGAACCGGGGAGCTGTTTTTT.

The chain has TRBV19 and TRBJ1-5; the D is unclear. The germline V gene encodes CDR1 LNHDA and CDR2 SQIVND (reference sequence). Trimming took off 5 bases at V and 0 bases at J, with 2 bases between the two ends. The CDR3 runs to 12 residues. DNA of the CDR3: TGTGCCAGTAGTTATAGCAATCAGCCCCAGCATTTT. It codes for CASSYSNQPQHF.

The genes are TRBV19 and TRBJ2-3; TRBD1 matches at 8 bases. The V gene's germline CDR1 is LNHDA and CDR2 SQIVND (reference sequence). This CDR3 has 14 amino acids. V lost 5 bases and J lost 5; bases outside the gene matches: 6. CDR3 sequence reads: CASSPQGAGDTQYF. The CDR3 DNA follows: TGTGCCAGTAGTCCCCAGGGGGCAGGAGATACGCAGTATTTT.

This chain links TRBV7-8 with TRBJ1-5; D unclear. Germline assignment: CDR1 SGHVS and CDR2 FQNEAQ. V gave up 2 bases and J gave up 2 bases, with 25 bases separating them. This CDR3 spans 20 amino acids. The CDR3 loop reads CASSLRPGPGGFWGNQPQHF. Written as DNA, the CDR3 is TGTGCCAGCAGCTTAAGGCCAGGCCCAGGCGGGTTTTGGGGCAATCAGCCCCAGCATTTT.

The CDR3 coding sequence is TGTGCCAGCAGGGGGGGGGTTTCCTACGAGCAGTACTTC. Translating it yields CASRGGVSYEQYF. The chain joins TRBV2 to TRBJ2-7, with TRBD2 identical over 7 bases. Germline V gene data show CDR1 as SNHLY and CDR2 as FYNNEI. V trimming: 6 bases; J trimming: 1 base; junction bases outside the gene matches: 3. This CDR3 spans 13 amino acids.

Written as DNA, the CDR3 is TGTGCCAGCAGATATAACTTCCCTAGCGAACTAGACGAGCAGTACTTC. Encoded protein: CASRYNFPSELDEQYF. V gene TRBV27 combines with J gene TRBJ2-7; D perhaps matches TRBD2 (6 bases). The germline gives CDR1 MNHEY, CDR2 SMNVEV (reference sequence). The CDR3 runs 16 residues. Trimming cost V 6 bases and J 5 bases, with 23 bases left between them.

The chain links TRBV7-2 to TRBJ2-7; 8 bases line up with TRBD1. This CDR3 has 15 residues. Trimming at V came to 5 bases and at J to 3 bases, leaving 9 bases not matched to a gene. Per the germline V gene, CDR1 is SGHTA and CDR2 is FQGNSA. DNA for the CDR3: TGTGCCAGCAGCCGTCCGAGACAGGGGATCTACGAGCAGTACTTC. It specifies CASSRPRQGIYEQYF.

The rearrangement links TRBV5-4 to TRBJ2-5; TRBD2 aligns across 7 bases. The CDR3 loop spans 16 amino acids. V lost 4 bases, J lost 5 bases, and 14 bases stayed unmatched. Germline CDR1 SGHNT, CDR2 YYREEE (reference sequence). CDR3 DNA: TGTGCCAGCAGCCCGACGGCGGGGGAGAGTAGGGAGACCCAGTACTTC. The encoded protein is CASSPTAGESRETQYF.

The chain carries TRBV19 and TRBJ2-3, with 10 bases matching TRBD1. The V and J ends lost 9 bases and 1 base, in that order; junction bases with no gene match: 13. The CDR3 loop spans 17 amino acids. Germline values: CDR1 LNHDA, CDR2 SQIVND (reference sequence). CDR3 in amino acids: CASNGWTGGSGTDTQYF. The CDR3 nucleotides are TGTGCCAGCAACGGCTGGACAGGGGGATCTGGCACAGATACGCAGTATTTT.

The chain links TRBV5-1 to TRBJ2-1; 8 bases match TRBD2. This CDR3 region has 17 residues. The V gene's germline CDR1 is SGHRS and CDR2 YFSETQ. The ends lost 4 bases at V and 6 bases at J; junction bases unmatched: 15. CDR3 sequence reads: CASSRNPGRGGSNEQFF. CDR3 nucleotide sequence: TGCGCCAGCAGCCGTAATCCCGGGAGGGGAGGTTCCAATGAGCAGTTCTTC.

V and J are TRBV7-8 and TRBJ1-2; maybe TRBD1 (5 bases). The V gene's germline CDR1 is SGHVS and CDR2 FQNEAQ. The CDR3 runs 14 residues. V gave up 1 base and J gave up 5 bases, with 11 bases separating them. CDR3 sequence: CASSLGQKTYGYTF. The CDR3 DNA follows: TGTGCCAGCAGCTTAGGACAGAAAACATATGGCTACACCTTC.

This chain links TRBV5-6 with TRBJ2-1, with 10 bases lining up with TRBD1. Germline lookup yields CDR1 SGHDT and CDR2 YYEEEE. J lost 3 bases, V lost 3 bases, and 3 bases had no gene match. The CDR3 is made up of 15 amino acids. The CDR3 DNA follows: TGTGCCAGCAGCTGGACAGGGGGGCTCTACAATGAGCAGTTCTTC. It encodes CASSWTGGLYNEQFF.

This clone was observed a few times. The chain recombines TRBV19 with TRBJ2-6, with TRBD1 as a possible D gene (6 bases). V was cut by 3 bases and J by 4 bases, with 16 bases left in between. Germline V gene lookup returns CDR1 LNHDA and CDR2 SQIVND (reference sequence). This CDR3 contains 17 residues. The CDR3 loop is CASSIVLVGAGANVLTF. The CDR3 DNA is TGTGCCAGTAGTATCGTATTAGTGGGGGCAGGGGCCAACGTCCTGACTTTC.

The V call is TRBV11-3, the J call TRBJ2-1; 11 positions match TRBD2. V lost 5 bases and J lost 0; bases outside the gene matches: 12. The CDR3 totals 19 residues. The germline gives CDR1 SGHNT, CDR2 YENEEA. CDR3 protein: CASSLAGTSGSSSYNEQFF. In DNA, the CDR3 is TGTGCCAGCAGCCTAGCGGGGACTAGCGGCTCAAGCTCCTACAATGAGCAGTTCTTC. The full variable domain, in which reference TRBV11-3 and TRBJ2-1 provide the parts outside the CDR3, is EAGVVQSPRYKIIEKKQPVAFWCNPISGHNTLYWYLQNLGQGPELLIRYENEEAVDDSQLPKDRFSAERLKGVDSTLKIQPAELGDSAVYLCASSLAGTSGSSSYNEQFFGPGTRLTVL.

This sequence joins TRBV7-8 and TRBJ2-3; possibly TRBD2 for D (6 bases). Trimming cost V 1 base and J 0 bases, with 17 bases left between them. The CDR3 loop spans 18 amino acids. Germline assignment: CDR1 SGHVS and CDR2 FQNEAQ. CDR3 residues: CASSLVWGVRISTDTQYF. The CDR3 coding sequence is TGTGCCAGCAGCTTAGTTTGGGGGGTCCGAATTAGCACAGATACGCAGTATTTT.

The chain combines TRBV25-1 with TRBJ1-6; 7 nucleotides match TRBD1. This CDR3 comprises 16 residues. Germline-derived CDR1 and CDR2 are MGHDK and SYGVNS. The trim removed 1 base at V and 10 bases at J, leaving 10 bases unmatched. This CDR3 reads CASSESLGTAWSPLHF. The CDR3 bases are TGTGCCAGCAGTGAATCTCTCGGGACAGCTTGGTCACCCCTCCACTTT.